One sample yielded the 9 T cell receptor beta chains listed below, sequenced in a study of shared clonotypes between healthy human individuals. Clones were sequenced by immunoSEQ multiplex PCR, and TCRdb holds only the in-frame ones, with some missing. The sample holds about 2.1 million clones; around 93% are singletons and the top ten take about 1.5%. The naive CD8 population came from CD45RO-negative cells selected for CCR7, without terminally differentiated effector memory CD45RA+ cells. Sequenced sample: naive CD8+ T cells from PBMCs. The receptor set was obtained from a man younger than 35 in good health. Some clones in this sample may be carry-over from other donors' samples.

This rearrangement joins TRBV7-8 to TRBJ1-2; D perhaps matches TRBD1 (6 bases). CDR3 length: 14 amino acids. Germline lookup yields CDR1 SGHVS and CDR2 FQNEAQ. V gave up 5 bases and J gave up 2 bases, with 12 bases separating them. The CDR3: CASSHPDSNYGYTF. The CDR3 DNA is TGTGCCAGCAGCCACCCGGACAGCAACTATGGCTACACCTTC.

The J gene is TRBJ2-7, the V gene TRBV28; 7 bases are shared with TRBD1. The trim removed 8 bases at V and 3 bases at J, leaving 10 bases unmatched. From germline, CDR1 is MDHEN and CDR2 SYDVKM. This CDR3 region has 14 residues. Here the CDR3 reads CASGPIQGNYEQYF. The CDR3 coding sequence is TGTGCCAGCGGCCCCATACAGGGGAACTACGAGCAGTACTTC.

This clone was detected once. The V call is TRBV10-3, the J call TRBJ2-2; weak D call: TRBD2 (5 bases). CDR1 and CDR2 (germline): ENHRY, SYGVKD. There are 13 residues in the CDR3. V lost 9 bases, J lost 6 bases, and 14 bases lay in between. CDR3 coding DNA: TGTGCCATGAGCGGCTTACTGGCCGGGGAGCTGTTTTTT. This gives the protein CAMSGLLAGELFF.

V is TRBV11-2 and J is TRBJ1-1, with D tentatively TRBD1 (6 bases). Trimming took 3 bases from V and 7 from J, leaving 18 bases between them. The CDR3 has 15 residues. Germline V gene sequence: CDR1 SGHAT, CDR2 FQNNGV. The CDR3 sequence: CASSFGGEQGDEAFF. In DNA, the CDR3 is TGTGCCAGCAGCTTTGGGGGAGAACAGGGCGATGAAGCTTTCTTT.

Here the CDR3 DNA reads TGTGCCAGCAGTTATTTTCGGGGGTTAGGCACTGAAGCTTTCTTT. This translates into CASSYFRGLGTEAFF. The rearrangement joins TRBV6-5 to TRBJ1-1; D might be TRBD1 (5 bases). In germline, CDR1 is MNHEY, CDR2 SVGAGI. This CDR3 region has 15 residues. Trimming stripped 3 bases from V and 4 bases from J, with 15 bases between.

The chain is built from TRBV11-2 and TRBJ2-7; D is possibly TRBD2 (6 bases). Germline loops: CDR1 SGHAT, CDR2 FQNNGV. Trimming left V 4 bases short and J 5 bases short, with 9 bases between. The CDR3 runs to 12 residues. The CDR3 DNA is TGTGCCAGCAGCTCGACTAGTAACGAGCAGTACTTC. Its protein is CASSSTSNEQYF.

The chain carries TRBV9 and TRBJ1-3; no clear D gene. The V end lost 7 bases, the J end lost 0 bases, and 14 bases lay between the germline ends. The length of the CDR3 is 15 residues. CDR1 SGDLS and CDR2 YYNGEE come from the germline V gene. The CDR3: CASSPNPASGNTIYF. The CDR3 nucleotides are TGTGCCAGCTCCCCTAACCCCGCCTCTGGAAACACCATATATTTT.

This clone was observed once. Other nucleotide sequences from this sample produce the same CDR3. The chain combines TRBV28 with TRBJ2-7; no reliable D call. The CDR3 is 13 amino acids. V dropped 2 bases and J dropped 2 bases, with 7 bases sitting between them. Germline V CDR1 and CDR2: MDHEN, SYDVKM. CDR3 sequence reads: CASSLNTAYEQYF. CDR3 coding DNA: TGTGCCAGCAGTTTAAATACGGCCTACGAGCAGTACTTC.

Regarding this clone: The junction does not match germline at one end; this may be a read error. The gene calls are TRBV12-5 and TRBJ1-1, with D hard to call. Germline CDR1 and CDR2: LGHNT and FRNRAP. This CDR3 has 9 amino acids. DNA of the CDR3: TGTGCTAGTGGTTTTCCCCTAACCTTT. Its translation: CASGFPLTF.